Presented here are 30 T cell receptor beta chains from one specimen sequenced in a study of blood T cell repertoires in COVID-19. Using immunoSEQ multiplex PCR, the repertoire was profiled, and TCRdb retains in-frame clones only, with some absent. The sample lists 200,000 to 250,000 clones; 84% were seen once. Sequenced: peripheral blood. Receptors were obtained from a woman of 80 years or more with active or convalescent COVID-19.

CDR3 region: CASSFYQETQYF. The CDR3 DNA sequence: TGTGCCAGCAGCTTCTACCAAGAGACCCAGTACTTC. V is TRBV5-8 and J is TRBJ2-5; no reliable D call. Trimming removed 2 bases from V and 0 bases from J, with 2 bases in between. The CDR3 loop spans 12 amino acids. Germline CDR1 and CDR2: SGHTS and YDEGEE.

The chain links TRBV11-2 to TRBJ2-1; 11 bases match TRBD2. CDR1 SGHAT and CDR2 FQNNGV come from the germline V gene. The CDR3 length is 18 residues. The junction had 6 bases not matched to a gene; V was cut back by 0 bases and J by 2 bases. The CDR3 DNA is TGTGCCAGCAGCTTAGAGGGATTAGCGGGGGGGACCTACAATGAGCAGTTCTTC. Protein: CASSLEGLAGGTYNEQFF.

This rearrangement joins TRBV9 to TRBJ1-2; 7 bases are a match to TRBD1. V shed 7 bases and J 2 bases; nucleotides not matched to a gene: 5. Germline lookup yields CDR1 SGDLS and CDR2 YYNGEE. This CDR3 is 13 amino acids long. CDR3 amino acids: CASAQGQNYGYTF. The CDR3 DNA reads TGTGCCAGCGCACAGGGGCAAAACTATGGCTACACCTTC.

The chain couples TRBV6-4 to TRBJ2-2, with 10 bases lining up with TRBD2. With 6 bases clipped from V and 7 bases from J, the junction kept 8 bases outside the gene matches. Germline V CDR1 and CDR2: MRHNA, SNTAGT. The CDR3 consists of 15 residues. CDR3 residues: CASRASSGSGGELFF. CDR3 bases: TGTGCCAGCAGAGCCTCTAGCGGGAGCGGCGGGGAGCTGTTTTTT.

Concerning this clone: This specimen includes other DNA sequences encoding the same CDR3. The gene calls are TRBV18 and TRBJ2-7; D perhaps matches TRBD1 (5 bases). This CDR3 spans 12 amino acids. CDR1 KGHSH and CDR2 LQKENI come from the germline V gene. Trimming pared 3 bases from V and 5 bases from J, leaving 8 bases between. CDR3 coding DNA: TGTGCCAGCTCACCGTCCAGGGACGAGCAGTACTTC. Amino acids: CASSPSRDEQYF.

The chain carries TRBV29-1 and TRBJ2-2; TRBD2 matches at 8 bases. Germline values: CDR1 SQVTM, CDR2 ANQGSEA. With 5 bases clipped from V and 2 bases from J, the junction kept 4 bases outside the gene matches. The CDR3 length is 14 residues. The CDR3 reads CSVYGRGNTGELFF. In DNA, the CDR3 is TGCAGCGTTTACGGGAGGGGAAACACCGGGGAGCTGTTTTTT.

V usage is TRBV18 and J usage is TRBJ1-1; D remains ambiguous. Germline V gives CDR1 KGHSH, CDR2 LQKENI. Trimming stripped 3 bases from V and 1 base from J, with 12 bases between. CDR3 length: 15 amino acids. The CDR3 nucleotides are TGTGCCAGCTCACCTGGTCAGGTAGGGAACACTGAAGCTTTCTTT. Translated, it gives CASSPGQVGNTEAFF.

The CDR3 region has the DNA TGTGCCAGCAGTCTTAGTATCCTAAATACGCAGTATTTT. This encodes CASSLSILNTQYF. The chain carries TRBV7-9 and TRBJ2-3; D is undetermined. Per germline, CDR1 SEHNR and CDR2 FQNEAQ (reference sequence). V shed 6 bases and J shed 7 bases, with 14 bases lying between them. The CDR3 contains 13 residues.

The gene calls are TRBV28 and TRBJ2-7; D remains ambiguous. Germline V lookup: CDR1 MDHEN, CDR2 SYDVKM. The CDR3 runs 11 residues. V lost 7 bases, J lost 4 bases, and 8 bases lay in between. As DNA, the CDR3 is TGTGCCAGCACCTCCGAGTACGAGCAGTACTTC. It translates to CASTSEYEQYF.

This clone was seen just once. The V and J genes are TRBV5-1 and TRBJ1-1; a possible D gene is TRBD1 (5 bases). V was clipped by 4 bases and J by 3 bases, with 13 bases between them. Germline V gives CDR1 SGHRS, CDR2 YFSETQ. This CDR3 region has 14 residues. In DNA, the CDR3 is TGCGCCAGCAGCCCCGAGTGGGGGGACACTGAAGCTTTCTTT. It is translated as CASSPEWGDTEAFF.

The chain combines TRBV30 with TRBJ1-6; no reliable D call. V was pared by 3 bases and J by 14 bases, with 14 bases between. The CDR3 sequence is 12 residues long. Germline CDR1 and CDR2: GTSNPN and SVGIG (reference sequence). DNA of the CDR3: TGTGCCTGGAGCCCGAGCGAGCAGACCCTCCACTTT. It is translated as CAWSPSEQTLHF.

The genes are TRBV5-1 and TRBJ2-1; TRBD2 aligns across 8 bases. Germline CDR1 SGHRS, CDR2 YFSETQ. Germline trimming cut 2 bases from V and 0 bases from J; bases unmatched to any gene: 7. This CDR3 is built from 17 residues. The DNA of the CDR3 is TGCGCCAGCAGCTTCCTAGCGGGTCTTAGCTCCTACAATGAGCAGTTCTTC. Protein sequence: CASSFLAGLSSYNEQFF.

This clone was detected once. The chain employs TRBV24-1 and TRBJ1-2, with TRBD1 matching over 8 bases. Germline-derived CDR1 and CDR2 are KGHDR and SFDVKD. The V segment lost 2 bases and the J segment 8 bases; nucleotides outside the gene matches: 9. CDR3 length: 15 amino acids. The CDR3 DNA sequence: TGTGCCACCAGTGATTCAGTCAGGGGGCGCCTGGGCTACACCTTC. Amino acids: CATSDSVRGRLGYTF.

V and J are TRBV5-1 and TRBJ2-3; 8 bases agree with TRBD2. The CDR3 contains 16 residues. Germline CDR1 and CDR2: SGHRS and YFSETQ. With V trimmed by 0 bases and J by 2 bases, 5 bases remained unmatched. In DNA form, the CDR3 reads TGCGCCAGCAGCTTGGGGGTAGCGGGGATCACAGATACGCAGTATTTT. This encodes CASSLGVAGITDTQYF.

CDR3 bases: TGTGCCAGCTCCCCTGAAAGACTAGCGGGGGAGCAGTACTTC. Translated: CASSPERLAGEQYF. The chain recombines TRBV18 with TRBJ2-7; 11 positions match TRBD2. The CDR3 spans 14 residues. Germline V lookup: CDR1 KGHSH, CDR2 LQKENI. J was trimmed by 7 bases and V by 6 bases; bases with no gene match: 8.

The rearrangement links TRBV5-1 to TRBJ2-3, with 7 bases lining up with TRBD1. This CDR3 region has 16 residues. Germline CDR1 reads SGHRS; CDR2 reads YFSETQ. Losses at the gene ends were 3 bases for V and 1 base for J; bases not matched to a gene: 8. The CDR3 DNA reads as TGCGCCAGCAGCTCCATACAGGGGCTGGGCACAGATACGCAGTATTTT. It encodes CASSSIQGLGTDTQYF.

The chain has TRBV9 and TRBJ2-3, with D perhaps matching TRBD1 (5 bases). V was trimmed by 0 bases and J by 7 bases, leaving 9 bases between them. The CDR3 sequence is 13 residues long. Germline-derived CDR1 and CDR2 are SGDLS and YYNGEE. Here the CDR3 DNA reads TGTGCCAGCAGCGTAGAGGCAGGGAATACGCAGTATTTT. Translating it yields CASSVEAGNTQYF.

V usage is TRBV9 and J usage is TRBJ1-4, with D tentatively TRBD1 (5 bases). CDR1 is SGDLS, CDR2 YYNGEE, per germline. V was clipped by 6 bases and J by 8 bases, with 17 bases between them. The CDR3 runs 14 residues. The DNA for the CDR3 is TGTGCCAGCAACAAGCCGGCCTCAGGGGAAAAACTGTTTTTT. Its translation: CASNKPASGEKLFF.

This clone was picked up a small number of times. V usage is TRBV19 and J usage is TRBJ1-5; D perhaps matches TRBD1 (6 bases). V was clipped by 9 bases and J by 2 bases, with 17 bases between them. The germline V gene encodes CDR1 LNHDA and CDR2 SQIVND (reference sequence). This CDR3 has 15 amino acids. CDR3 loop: CASANPRQGNQPQHF. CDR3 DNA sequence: TGTGCCAGCGCAAACCCTCGACAGGGCAATCAGCCCCAGCATTTT.

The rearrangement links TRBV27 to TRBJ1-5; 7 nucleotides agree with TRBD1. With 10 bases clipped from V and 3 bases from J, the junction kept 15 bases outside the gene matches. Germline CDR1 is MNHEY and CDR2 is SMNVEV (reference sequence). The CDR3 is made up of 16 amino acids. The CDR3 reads CATTPRQGDYNQPQHF. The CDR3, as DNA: TGTGCCACTACCCCTCGCCAGGGGGATTACAATCAGCCCCAGCATTTT.

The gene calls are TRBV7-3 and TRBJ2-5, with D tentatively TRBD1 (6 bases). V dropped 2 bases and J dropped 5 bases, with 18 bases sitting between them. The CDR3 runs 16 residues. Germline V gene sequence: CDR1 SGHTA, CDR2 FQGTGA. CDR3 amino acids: CASSLRDTSLGETQYF. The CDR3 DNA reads TGTGCCAGCAGCTTACGGGACACCTCCCTGGGGGAGACCCAGTACTTC.

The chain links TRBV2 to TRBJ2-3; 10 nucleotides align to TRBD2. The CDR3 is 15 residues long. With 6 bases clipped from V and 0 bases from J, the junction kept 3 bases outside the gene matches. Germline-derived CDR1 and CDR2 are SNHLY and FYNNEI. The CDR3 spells CASRRTSGSTDTQYF. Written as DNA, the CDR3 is TGTGCCAGCAGGAGGACTAGCGGAAGCACAGATACGCAGTATTTT.

The CDR3 here is CASSQAFRGPLTQYF. CDR3 sequence (DNA): TGTGCCAGCAGCCAAGCTTTTCGAGGCCCGTTGACCCAGTACTTC. The V and J genes are TRBV3-1 (or the pseudogene TRBV3-2) and TRBJ2-5; D call uncertain. Looked up from germline, CDR1 is LGHDT and CDR2 is YNNKEL (reference sequence). The CDR3 covers 15 residues. Trimming stripped 1 base from V and 7 bases from J, with 16 bases between.

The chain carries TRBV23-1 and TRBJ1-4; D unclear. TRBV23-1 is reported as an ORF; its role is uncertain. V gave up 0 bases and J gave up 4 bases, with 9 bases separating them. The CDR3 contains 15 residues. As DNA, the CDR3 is TGCGCCAGCAGTCAATCGGGGAGTCTTAATGAAAAACTGTTTTTT. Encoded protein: CASSQSGSLNEKLFF.

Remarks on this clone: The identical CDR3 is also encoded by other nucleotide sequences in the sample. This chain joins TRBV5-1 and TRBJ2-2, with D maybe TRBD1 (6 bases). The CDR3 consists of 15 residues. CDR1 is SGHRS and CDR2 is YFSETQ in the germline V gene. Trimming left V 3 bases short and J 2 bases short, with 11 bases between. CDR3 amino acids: CASSSQGLNTGELFF. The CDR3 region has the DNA TGCGCCAGCAGCTCACAGGGTCTTAACACCGGGGAGCTGTTTTTT.

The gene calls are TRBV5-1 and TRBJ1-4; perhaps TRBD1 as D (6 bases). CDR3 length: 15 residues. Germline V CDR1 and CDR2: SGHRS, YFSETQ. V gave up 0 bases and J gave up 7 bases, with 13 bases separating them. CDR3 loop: CASSLARGAGEKLFF. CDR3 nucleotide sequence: TGCGCCAGCAGCTTGGCCCGGGGGGCGGGTGAAAAACTGTTTTTT.

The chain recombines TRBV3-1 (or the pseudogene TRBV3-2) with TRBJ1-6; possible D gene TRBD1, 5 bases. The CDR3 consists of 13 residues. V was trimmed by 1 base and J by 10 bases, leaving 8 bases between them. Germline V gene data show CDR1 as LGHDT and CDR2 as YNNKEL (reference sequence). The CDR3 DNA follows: TGTGCCAGCAGCCAAGGACAGCGATCACCCCTCCACTTT. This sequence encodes CASSQGQRSPLHF.

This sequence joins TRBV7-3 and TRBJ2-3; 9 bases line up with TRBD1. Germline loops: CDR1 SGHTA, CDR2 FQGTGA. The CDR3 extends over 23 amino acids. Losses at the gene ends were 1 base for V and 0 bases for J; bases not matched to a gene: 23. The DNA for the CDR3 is TGTGCCAGCAGCTTAAAATCGGGACAGGGTTTTACGGGGTTCACTTCTAGCACAGATACGCAGTATTTT. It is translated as CASSLKSGQGFTGFTSSTDTQYF.

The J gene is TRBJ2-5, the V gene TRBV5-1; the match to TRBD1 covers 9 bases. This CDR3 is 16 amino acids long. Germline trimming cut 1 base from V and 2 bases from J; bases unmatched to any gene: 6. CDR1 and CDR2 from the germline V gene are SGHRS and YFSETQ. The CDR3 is CASSLMGGTGQETQYF. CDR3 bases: TGCGCCAGCAGCTTGATGGGGGGGACAGGGCAAGAGACCCAGTACTTC.

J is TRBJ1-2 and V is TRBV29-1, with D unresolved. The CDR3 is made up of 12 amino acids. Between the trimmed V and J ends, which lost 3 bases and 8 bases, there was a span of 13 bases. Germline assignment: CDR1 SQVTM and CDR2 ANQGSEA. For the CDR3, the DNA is TGCAGCGTTGATTGGTCCGGGTGGGGCTACACCTTC. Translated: CSVDWSGWGYTF. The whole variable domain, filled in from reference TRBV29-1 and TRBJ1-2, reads SAVISQKPSRDICQRGTSLTIQCQVDSQVTMMFWYRQQPGQSLTLIATANQGSEATYESGFVIDKFPISRPNLTFSTLTVSNMSPEDSSIYLCSVDWSGWGYTFGSGTRLTVV.